This TCR beta chain was documented in a study of T cells in Graves' hyperthyroidism and ophthalmopathy. Regions amplified from RNA transcripts were the TCR beta CDR3 regions. TCR CDR3 underwent first-round RT-PCR with the HTBI primer set. MiXCR, run by TCRdb on the multiplex PCR reads, gives a single entry per CDR3 protein. The table includes almost 500,000 distinct CDR3 sequences, approximately 23% detected once. This clonotype was counted a few times. Per germline, CDR1 DFQATT and CDR2 SNEGSKA (reference sequence). The CDR3 covers 16 residues. V lost 5 bases and J 3 bases, leaving 20 bases between the germline ends. Under 3 months was the duration of disease in ophthalmopathy patients, who also had a Clinical Activity Score of at least 3 and a NOSPECS grade of at least 4. Orbital computed tomography, thyroid ultrasound, serum thyroxine and TRAb, and clinical symptoms together informed the diagnoses.

The receptor was derived from a woman aged 70-85 years with Graves' ophthalmopathy. The chain employs TRBV20-1 and TRBJ2-1, with D tentatively TRBD2 (6 bases). The specimen sequenced was blood. The CDR3 DNA is TGCAGTGCTGGAATGCCGGGACTTCGAAACTACAATGAGCAGTTCTTC. Amino acid sequence: CSAGMPGLRNYNEQFF.